Below are 2 T cell receptor beta chains sequenced from a single sample in a study of cytomegalovirus exposure and HLA in healthy donors. The PCR used 60 Vbeta and 13 Jbeta primers. The repertoire was sequenced with immunoSEQ multiplex PCR; TCRdb's copy has only in-frame clones and lacks some. The sample includes about 120,000 clones, approximately 80% seen only once; the top ten take 3.5% to 4%. Specimen: PBMCs. These receptors were obtained from a human donor in good health.

This sequence joins TRBV18 and TRBJ1-5; D not certain. The CDR3 length is 14 residues. Per germline, CDR1 KGHSH and CDR2 LQKENI. Deletions cut 3 bases from V and 3 bases from J, with 9 bases between. CDR3 coding DNA: TGTGCCAGCTCACCCGACAACGCCAATCAGCCCCAGCATTTT. Its translation: CASSPDNANQPQHF.

The V and J genes are TRBV12-5 and TRBJ1-1; 9 nucleotides align to TRBD1. After removal of 5 bases from V and 5 bases from J, the junction contained 6 bases not matched to a gene. CDR1 and CDR2 (germline): LGHNT, FRNRAP. This CDR3 comprises 14 residues. The CDR3 bases are TGTGCTAGTGGTGCCCGACAGGGGGGGACTGAAGCTTTCTTT. This codes for CASGARQGGTEAFF.